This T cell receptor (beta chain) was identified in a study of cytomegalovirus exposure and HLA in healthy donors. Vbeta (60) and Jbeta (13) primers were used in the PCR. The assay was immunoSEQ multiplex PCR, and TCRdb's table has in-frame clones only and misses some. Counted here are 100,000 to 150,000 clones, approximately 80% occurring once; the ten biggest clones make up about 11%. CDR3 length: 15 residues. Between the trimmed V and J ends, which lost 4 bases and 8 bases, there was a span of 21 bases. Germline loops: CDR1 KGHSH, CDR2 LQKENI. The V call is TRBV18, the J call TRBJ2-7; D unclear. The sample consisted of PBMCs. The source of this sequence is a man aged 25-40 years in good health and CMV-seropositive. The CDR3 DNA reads TGTGCCAGCTCACTCTTCGAGGAGTCATCATCCCAGCAGTACTTC. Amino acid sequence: CASSLFEESSSQQYF. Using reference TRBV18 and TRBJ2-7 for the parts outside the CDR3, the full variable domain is NAGVMQNPRHLVRRRGQEARLRCSPMKGHSHVYWYRQLPEEGLKFMVYLQKENIIDESGMPKERFSAEFPKEGPSILRIQQVVRGDSAAYFCASSLFEESSSQQYFGPGTRLTVT.